The text below deals with one T cell receptor (beta chain). V gave up 3 bases and J gave up 4 bases, with 13 bases separating them. CDR1 and CDR2 from the germline V gene are SGHDN and FVKESK. CDR3 length: 14 amino acids. The sample comes from a study of early stage breast cancer tumors. Study information: ER+/PR+/HER2- status applied to about 70% of the 16 invasive breast tumors.

Sequenced by immunoSEQ multiplex PCR; TCRdb stores in-frame clones only, minus some. The repertoire holds a few thousand clones, roughly 64% seen once, with approximately 26% in the top ten. This TCR was recovered from a person between 60 and 69 years old with breast cancer. The specimen was normal breast tissue next to the tumor. The chain couples TRBV14 to TRBJ2-7; D is undetermined. The CDR3 is CASSHPPLGYEQYF. In nucleotides, the CDR3 is TGTGCCAGCAGCCATCCCCCCCTCGGATACGAGCAGTACTTC.